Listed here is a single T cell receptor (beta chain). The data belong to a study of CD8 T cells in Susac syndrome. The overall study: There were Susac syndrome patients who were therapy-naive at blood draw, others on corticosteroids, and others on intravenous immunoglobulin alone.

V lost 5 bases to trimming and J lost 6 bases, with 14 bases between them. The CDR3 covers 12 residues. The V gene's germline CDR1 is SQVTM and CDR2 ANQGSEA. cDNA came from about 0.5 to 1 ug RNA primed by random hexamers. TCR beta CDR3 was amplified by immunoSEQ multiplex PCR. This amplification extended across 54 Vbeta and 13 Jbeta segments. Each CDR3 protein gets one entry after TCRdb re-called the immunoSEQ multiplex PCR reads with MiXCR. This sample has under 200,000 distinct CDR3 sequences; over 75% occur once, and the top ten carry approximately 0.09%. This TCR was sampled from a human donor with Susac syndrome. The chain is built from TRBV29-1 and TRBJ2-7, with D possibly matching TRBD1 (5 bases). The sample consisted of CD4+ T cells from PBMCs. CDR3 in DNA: TGCAGCGTTAGCATCTCAGGGTCCGAGCAGTACTTC. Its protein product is CSVSISGSEQYF.